This T cell receptor (beta chain) was sequenced during a study of blood T cell repertoires in COVID-19. Whole-study context: From T cells, B-cell-depleted T cells, or PBMCs came the material, which was cDNA or gDNA.

From germline, CDR1 is SGDLS and CDR2 YYNGEE. Losses at the gene ends were 0 bases for V and 7 bases for J; bases not matched to a gene: 2. The CDR3 runs 14 residues. Study members were between roughly 18 and 100 years old and lived in roughly 24 US regions. Per the authors' pipeline: Counts of nucleated cells, estimated from reference gene primer amplification, were obtained. Profiling relied on immunoSEQ multiplex PCR, and the TCRdb table lists in-frame clones only, not all of them. Clonal size and the V and J genes are those of that table, whereas D and trimming came from the DNA. Of about 310,000 clones listed, about 91% were seen once; the top ten hold about 9.5%.

The clonotype originates from a woman in her forties who had recovered from COVID-19. What was sequenced was PBMCs or T cells enriched from blood (not recorded which). The chain couples TRBV9 to TRBJ2-1; 9 bases line up with TRBD1. The CDR3 DNA reads TGTGCCAGCAGCGTAGGGGGACAGGGTAATGAGCAGTTCTTC. This encodes CASSVGGQGNEQFF.